A selection of T cell receptor beta chains follows, all from one sample in a study of blood T cell repertoires in COVID-19. Profiled with immunoSEQ multiplex PCR; TCRdb holds only in-frame clones, not every one. This sample has approximately 89,000 clones, with about 83% found just once. Sequenced: peripheral blood. These receptors originate from an older man with COVID-19, enrolled during active disease. Both conserved end residues are part of each CDR3. The D gene is left open where the match is weak. Expanded clones are given a class, and other clones once, few, many or no size at all.

TGTGCCACCAGCAGACAGACAGGGGGAAACTATGGCTACACCTTC | CATSRQTGGNYGYTF | NA | TRBJ1-2 | TRBV15 | TRBD1
TGTGCCAGCAGCCCCCGTAGCGGGACCTACGAGCAGTACTTC | CASSPRSGTYEQYF | many | TRBJ2-7 | TRBV9 | TRBD2
TGTGCCAGCAGTGAAGCGGTAGGGGGTGAATATTCACCCCTCCACTTT | CASSEAVGGEYSPLHF | NA | TRBJ1-6 | TRBV6-1 | NA
TGCGCCAGCAGCTCACTAGCGGGAGTCACAGATACGCAGTATTTT | CASSSLAGVTDTQYF | NA | TRBJ2-3 | TRBV5-1 | TRBD2
TGTGCCAGCAGTGAAGCGGGTTGGGGCAGAACCTATGGCTACACCTTC | CASSEAGWGRTYGYTF | NA | TRBJ1-2 | TRBV6-1 | NA
TGTGCCAGCAGCTTACGACCCACCGGGGGGGAGCAGTACTTC | CASSLRPTGGEQYF | few | TRBJ2-7 | TRBV9 | TRBD2
TGTGCCAGCAGAAGGACAGGGAACACTGAAGCTTTCTTT | CASRRTGNTEAFF | NA | TRBJ1-1 | TRBV6-4 | TRBD1
TGCAGCGTTGAGGGACAGGGGGCGGTCGGGGAGCTGTTTTTT | CSVEGQGAVGELFF | NA | TRBJ2-2 | TRBV29-1 | TRBD1
TGTGCCAGCAGCTCACAGGAGACCTATGGCTACACCTTC | CASSSQETYGYTF | NA | TRBJ1-2 | TRBV11-2 | NA
TGTGCCAGCAGTCCACGGGTTGAGGGCAAAAACATTCAGTACTTC | CASSPRVEGKNIQYF | NA | TRBJ2-4 | TRBV28 | NA
TGCAGCGTTGTAGTAACAGGGGATCGCTATGGCTACACCTTC | CSVVVTGDRYGYTF | NA | TRBJ1-2 | TRBV29-1 | TRBD1
TGTGCCAGCAGCGTTCTACCCCTTAGCGGGGGAAGGGAGCAGTACTTC | CASSVLPLSGGREQYF | NA | TRBJ2-7 | TRBV9 | TRBD2
TGTGCCAGCAGCTCTCTATACGCGAACACCGGGGAGCTGTTTTTT | CASSSLYANTGELFF | once | TRBJ2-2 | TRBV3-1/TRBV3-2 | NA
TGTGCCAGTAGTCCCCGTTTGGGGGCTAACAATCAGCCCCAGCATTTT | CASSPRLGANNQPQHF | NA | TRBJ1-5 | TRBV19 | NA
TGTGCCAGTAGTCAAGGGACAGGGGGAAATTCACCCCTCCACTTT | CASSQGTGGNSPLHF | NA | TRBJ1-6 | TRBV19 | TRBD1
TGTGCCACCAGCCGGGACACCGCTAACTATGGCTACACCTTC | CATSRDTANYGYTF | NA | TRBJ1-2 | TRBV19 | NA
TGTGCCAGCAGCTTGGCGGGACAGAACTATGGCTACACCTTC | CASSLAGQNYGYTF | NA | TRBJ1-2 | TRBV7-9 | TRBD1
TGTGCCAGCAGTTACGACAGGTGGAACACTGAAGCTTTCTTT | CASSYDRWNTEAFF | NA | TRBJ1-1 | TRBV6-5 | NA
TGCGCCAGCAGCCACCTGAGGTCCGCGGGAAACAATGAGCAGTTCTTC | CASSHLRSAGNNEQFF | once | TRBJ2-1 | TRBV4-3 | NA
TGTGCCAGCAGCACCCGGACAGGGGGAAGGAACACTGAAGCTTTCTTT | CASSTRTGGRNTEAFF | NA | TRBJ1-1 | TRBV11-2 | TRBD1
TGTGCCAGCAGCCCTAGAGGGGGTGAGACCGGGGAGCTGTTTTTT | CASSPRGGETGELFF | NA | TRBJ2-2 | TRBV7-9 | NA
TGTGCCATCAGTACAGCTAACCAAGAGACCCAGTACTTC | CAISTANQETQYF | NA | TRBJ2-5 | TRBV10-3 | NA
TGTGCCAGCAGCGCGCCCAGAGCGGGGGGGTCAGATACGCAGTATTTT | CASSAPRAGGSDTQYF | NA | TRBJ2-3 | TRBV9 | TRBD2
TGTGCCATCATGGGGACAGGGCCCGAAGAGACCCAGTACTTC | CAIMGTGPEETQYF | NA | TRBJ2-5 | TRBV10-3 | TRBD1
TGTGCCAGCAGTTACCAGGTGGAGGGCAGAAACATTCAGTACTTC | CASSYQVEGRNIQYF | NA | TRBJ2-4 | TRBV6-5 | NA
TGTGCCAGCAGCTCCACTACGGGTATATCCTACAATGAGCAGTTCTTC | CASSSTTGISYNEQFF | few | TRBJ2-1 | TRBV7-6 | NA
TGTGCCACCGGGGGAAGCGGGACAGATACGCAGTATTTT | CATGGSGTDTQYF | NA | TRBJ2-3 | TRBV5-4 | NA
TGTGCCAGCAGCACAACAGGGTTAGAGACCCAGTACTTC | CASSTTGLETQYF | NA | TRBJ2-5 | TRBV5-4 | NA
TGTGCCAGCAGCCTTAGTGGGGAGCTGTTTTTT | CASSLSGELFF | many | TRBJ2-2 | TRBV7-9 | NA
TGTGCCAGTAGTATAGATGGGGACAGACCCAGTAATCAGCCCCAGCATTTT | CASSIDGDRPSNQPQHF | few | TRBJ1-5 | TRBV19 | TRBD1
TGTGCCAGCAGCCAAGAATGGGGGACAGTCCGCAATCAGCCCCAGCATTTT | CASSQEWGTVRNQPQHF | few | TRBJ1-5 | TRBV4-2 | TRBD1